This TCR beta chain was recovered during a study of T cell repertoires in ileal Crohn's disease. Study-wide points: Compared with CD4 T cells, sorted CD8 cells carried more expanded clones.

A remark on this clone: What it recognizes is unknown.

The method was immunoSEQ multiplex PCR; TCRdb's version includes in-frame clones alone and lacks a portion of them. The sample lists 10,000 to 15,000 clones, roughly 80% occurring once. Trimming at V came to 1 base and at J to 3 bases, leaving 9 bases not matched to a gene. There are 16 residues in the CDR3. Germline V gene data show CDR1 as GTSNPN and CDR2 as SVGIG (reference sequence). The sample's time point: neoterminal ileum biopsy at postoperative endoscopy, about 6 months after surgery. The specimen was ileal tissue. The genes are TRBV30 and TRBJ2-5; 9 bases fit TRBD2. This TCR came from an adult with Crohn's disease. CDR3 region: CAWSAPGLAGKETQYF. DNA of the CDR3: TGTGCCTGGAGTGCCCCCGGGCTAGCGGGGAAAGAGACCCAGTACTTC.